A selection of T cell receptor beta chains follows, all from one sample in a study of beta chain features in type 1 diabetes. TCRdb keeps only in-frame clones here, not all; method: immunoSEQ multiplex PCR. Found here are 860,000 or so clones, roughly 17% of them singletons; the top ten hold about 0.02%. Sequencing input: naive CD4+ T cells from blood. The receptors originated from a woman under 30 in good health. Both conserved end residues are part of each CDR3. The D gene is left open where the match is weak. Clone size is not always given. Where it is, it says once, few, many or a class for expanded clones.

clone size	CDR3 length	D gene	J gene	V gene	CDR3 protein	CDR3 DNA
-	12	-	TRBJ2-1	TRBV29-1	CNVEDGYNEQFF	TGCAACGTTGAAGACGGATACAATGAGCAGTTCTTC
few	14	-	TRBJ1-1	TRBV19	CASDLGQPSTEAFF	TGTGCCAGTGACCTCGGACAGCCAAGCACTGAAGCTTTCTTT
few	14	TRBD2	TRBJ2-7	TRBV4-2	CASSTASGTYEQYF	TGTGCCAGCAGCACAGCTAGCGGGACCTACGAGCAGTACTTC
-	12	TRBD1	TRBJ2-1	TRBV10-3	CAIGVTGDEQFF	TGTGCCATAGGGGTCACAGGGGATGAGCAGTTCTTC
few	13	-	TRBJ2-3	TRBV7-6	CASSNDWADTQYF	TGTGCCAGCAGCAACGACTGGGCCGATACGCAGTATTTT
-	18	-	TRBJ2-1	TRBV9	CASSETGAGGPRYNEQFF	TGTGCCAGCAGCGAGACAGGGGCGGGAGGTCCCAGATACAATGAGCAGTTCTTC
-	12	-	TRBJ2-7	TRBV29-1	CSVLTRTYEQYF	TGCAGCGTCCTGACACGAACTTACGAGCAGTACTTC
few	13	-	TRBJ2-7	TRBV18	CASSSRGAYEQYF	TGTGCCAGCTCCAGCAGGGGCGCCTACGAGCAGTACTTC
-	14	TRBD2	TRBJ2-7	TRBV6-5	CASSYGGSVNEQYF	TGTGCCAGCAGTTACGGCGGGAGTGTTAACGAGCAGTACTTC
few	13	-	TRBJ2-3	TRBV7-6	CASSPRTGLPQYF	TGTGCCAGCAGCCCGCGAACAGGGCTCCCCCAGTATTTT
-	17	TRBD2	TRBJ2-7	TRBV10-3	CAISEGLAGDGPAEQYF	TGTGCCATCAGTGAGGGACTAGCGGGAGATGGTCCCGCCGAGCAGTACTTC
-	14	-	TRBJ2-5	TRBV6-6	CASSLGGAKETQYF	TGTGCCAGCAGTCTGGGGGGGGCTAAAGAGACCCAGTACTTC
few	16	-	TRBJ2-7	TRBV21-1	CASSKDIQAPSYEQYF	TGTGCCAGCAGCAAAGACATCCAGGCCCCCTCCTACGAGCAGTACTTC
-	14	-	TRBJ2-7	TRBV7-2	CASSLATGRREQYF	TGTGCCAGCAGCTTAGCCACGGGACGGCGCGAGCAGTACTTC
few	15	TRBD2	TRBJ2-7	TRBV6-1	CASSEMTSGKEEQYF	TGTGCCAGCAGTGAAATGACTAGCGGGAAGGAAGAGCAGTACTTC
-	15	-	TRBJ2-1	TRBV6-1	CASSTDSMAYNEQFF	TGTGCCAGCAGCACCGACTCGATGGCTTACAATGAGCAGTTCTTC
-	15	TRBD1	TRBJ2-7	TRBV27	CASSFAGQGIYEQYF	TGTGCCAGCAGTTTTGCTGGACAGGGGATCTACGAGCAGTACTTC
few	14	-	TRBJ2-7	TRBV5-1	CASSFTGSGYEQYF	TGCGCCAGCAGCTTCACAGGGAGCGGGTACGAGCAGTACTTC
few	16	-	TRBJ1-5	TRBV18	CASSPMSRDLNQPQHF	TGTGCCAGCTCACCAATGAGCCGGGACCTCAATCAGCCCCAGCATTTT
-	13	-	TRBJ1-2	TRBV10-3	CAIHPALDYGYTF	TGTGCCATCCACCCTGCGTTGGACTATGGCTACACCTTC
-	13	-	TRBJ2-1	TRBV7-2	CASSFQMEGEQFF	TGTGCCAGCAGCTTTCAGATGGAGGGTGAGCAGTTCTTC
-	12	TRBD1	TRBJ1-4	TRBV28	CASSRQGEKLFF	TGTGCCAGCAGTCGACAGGGGGAAAAACTGTTTTTT
few	15	-	TRBJ2-1	TRBV7-8	CASSLAVPQYNEQFF	TGTGCCAGCAGCCTGGCGGTTCCGCAGTACAATGAGCAGTTCTTC
-	16	TRBD1	TRBJ2-1	TRBV27	CASSAWDRGFYNEQFF	TGTGCCAGCAGTGCGTGGGACAGGGGATTTTACAATGAGCAGTTCTTC
-	17	TRBD1	TRBJ1-5	TRBV19	CASSPQQGARSNQPQHF	TGTGCCAGTAGCCCACAACAGGGGGCGCGGAGCAATCAGCCCCAGCATTTT
-	15	TRBD2	TRBJ2-2	TRBV6-5	CASRDTSGIRGELFF	TGTGCCAGCAGAGATACTAGCGGGATTCGCGGGGAGCTGTTTTTT
-	15	-	TRBJ2-7	TRBV13	CASSQLGGLSYEQYF	TGTGCCAGCAGTCAGCTAGGGGGGTTGTCCTACGAGCAGTACTTC
-	15	-	TRBJ2-3	TRBV7-2	CASSLRQGGADTQYF	TGTGCCAGCAGCTTAAGGCAGGGCGGGGCAGATACGCAGTATTTT
-	14	TRBD2	TRBJ2-5	TRBV10-3	CALNAGTSKETQYF	TGTGCCCTCAACGCCGGGACTAGCAAAGAGACCCAGTACTTC
few	13	TRBD2	TRBJ2-7	TRBV14	CASSTQTSSEQYF	TGTGCCAGCAGCACCCAGACTAGCTCCGAGCAGTACTTC
few	15	-	TRBJ2-7	TRBV10-3	CAISEGPPGLYEQYF	TGTGCCATCAGTGAGGGCCCACCGGGCCTCTACGAGCAGTACTTC
-	17	TRBD1	TRBJ2-5	TRBV28	CASSSSGTGGAVRTQYF	TGTGCCAGCAGTTCATCCGGGACAGGAGGAGCGGTGCGGACCCAGTACTTC
-	15	-	TRBJ2-7	TRBV28	CASNSPRAYSYEQYF	TGTGCCAGCAATTCCCCCAGGGCATATTCCTACGAGCAGTACTTC
few	13	-	TRBJ1-2	TRBV28	CASSFGSYYGYTF	TGTGCCAGCAGTTTCGGCAGCTACTATGGCTACACCTTC
-	14	TRBD1	TRBJ2-7	TRBV28	CASSSTGDSYEQYF	TGTGCCAGCAGTTCGACAGGGGATTCCTACGAGCAGTACTTC
few	13	TRBD1	TRBJ2-5	TRBV7-2	CASSRGQSETQYF	TGTGCCAGCAGCCGGGGACAGTCAGAGACCCAGTACTTC
-	15	-	TRBJ2-5	TRBV14	CASSQGEITGETQYF	TGTGCCAGCAGCCAAGGGGAGATTACAGGAGAGACCCAGTACTTC
many	14	-	TRBJ2-1	TRBV21-1	CASSKRLAGGNEFF	TGTGCCAGCAGCAAGAGGCTAGCGGGAGGTAACGAGTTCTTC
-	15	-	TRBJ1-2	TRBV4-3	CASSPRAQGNYGYTF	TGCGCCAGCAGCCCGCGGGCACAGGGAAACTATGGCTACACCTTC
-	13	TRBD1	TRBJ2-5	TRBV27	CASSQRQGVTQYF	TGTGCCAGCAGCCAACGACAGGGGGTGACCCAGTACTTC
-	13	-	TRBJ1-1	TRBV28	CATRLGVRTEAFF	TGTGCCACACGCTTGGGGGTGAGAACTGAAGCTTTCTTT
-	12	TRBD2	TRBJ2-1	TRBV5-4	CASSSLAGEQFF	TGTGCCAGCAGCTCTCTAGCGGGAGAGCAGTTCTTC
-	13	-	TRBJ2-3	TRBV6-5	CASRMPSTDTQYF	TGTGCCAGCCGCATGCCTAGCACAGATACGCAGTATTTT
few	15	-	TRBJ2-7	TRBV5-1	CASSVLAGEIYEQYF	TGCGCCAGCAGCGTATTAGCCGGTGAAATCTACGAGCAGTACTTC
few	14	-	TRBJ2-3	TRBV7-2	CASSSTASTDTQYF	TGTGCCAGCAGCTCAACAGCTAGCACAGATACGCAGTATTTT
-	17	TRBD2	TRBJ2-1	TRBV15	CATSRVGGTSGINEQFF	TGTGCCACCAGCAGAGTAGGAGGGACTAGCGGGATCAATGAGCAGTTCTTC
few	18	TRBD2	TRBJ2-7	TRBV7-2	CASSLLRTSGRGVYEQYF	TGTGCCAGCAGCCTCCTTAGGACTAGCGGGAGGGGGGTCTACGAGCAGTACTTC
-	15	-	TRBJ1-5	TRBV19	CASSFSWGTSSAQHF	TGTGCCAGTAGTTTCTCATGGGGTACGTCCTCAGCCCAGCATTTT
-	14	-	TRBJ1-5	TRBV2	CASSATDANQPQHF	TGTGCCAGCAGTGCGACGGACGCTAATCAGCCCCAGCATTTT
-	16	-	TRBJ2-7	TRBV6-6	CASRGAGNLPSYEQYF	TGTGCCAGCAGGGGGGCGGGGAATCTCCCCTCCTACGAGCAGTACTTC